These 2 T cell receptor beta chains were all obtained from the same sample, sequenced in a study of a mutant IDH1 vaccine in newly diagnosed glioma. Time point of the sample: baseline, week 1 (first vaccination visit). Documented treatment: pre-vaccination baseline after standard-of-care therapy. Produced via immunoSEQ multiplex PCR; TCRdb's table is partial and in-frame only. The sample holds tens of thousands of clones, approximately 80% seen once. Sample: PBMCs, taken from a glioma patient treated with radiotherapy, temozolomide or both. All receptors derive from a man aged 25 to 45 with glioma.

V gene TRBV7-9 combines with J gene TRBJ2-7; TRBD1 or TRBD2 may be the D gene (5 bases each). Germline-derived CDR1 and CDR2 are SEHNR and FQNEAQ (reference sequence). CDR3 length: 16 residues. The V and J ends lost 5 bases and 4 bases respectively, with 21 bases between them. The CDR3 region is CASSPPGVPDSYEQYF. CDR3 nucleotides: TGTGCCAGCAGCCCCCCCGGGGTGCCAGACAGTTACGAGCAGTACTTC. Supplemented by reference TRBV7-9 and TRBJ2-7, the full variable domain reads DTGVSQNPRHKITKRGQNVTFRCDPISEHNRLYWYRQTLGQGPEFLTYFQNEAQLEKSRLLSDRFSAERPKGSFSTLEIQRTEQGDSAMYLCASSPPGVPDSYEQYFGPGTRLTVT.

V is TRBV19 and J is TRBJ1-2; unclear D gene. CDR3 length equals 15 residues. Germline CDR1 and CDR2: LNHDA and SQIVND (reference sequence). The germline V and J ends were trimmed by 4 bases and 6 bases, with 18 bases remaining between them. This chain's CDR3 is CASSTDLQIINGYTF. For the CDR3, the DNA is TGTGCCAGTAGTACGGATCTACAGATTATTAATGGCTACACCTTC.